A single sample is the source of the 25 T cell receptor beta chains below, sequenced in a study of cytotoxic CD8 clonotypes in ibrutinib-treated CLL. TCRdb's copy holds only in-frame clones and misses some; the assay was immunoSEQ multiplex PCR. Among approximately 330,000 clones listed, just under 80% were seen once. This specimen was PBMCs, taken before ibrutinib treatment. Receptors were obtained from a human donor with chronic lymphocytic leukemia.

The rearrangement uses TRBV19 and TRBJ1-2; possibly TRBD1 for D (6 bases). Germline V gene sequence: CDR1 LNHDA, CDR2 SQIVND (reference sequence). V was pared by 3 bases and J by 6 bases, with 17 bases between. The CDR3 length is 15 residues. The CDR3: CASSITGGGGHGYTF. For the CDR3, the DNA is TGTGCCAGTAGTATTACGGGCGGAGGGGGACATGGCTACACCTTC.

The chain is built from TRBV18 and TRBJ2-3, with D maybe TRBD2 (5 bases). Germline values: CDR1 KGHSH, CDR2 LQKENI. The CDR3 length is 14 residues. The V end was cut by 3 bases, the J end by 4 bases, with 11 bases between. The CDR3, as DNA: TGTGCCAGCTCACCTCGGACTTGGGCAGATACGCAGTATTTT. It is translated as CASSPRTWADTQYF. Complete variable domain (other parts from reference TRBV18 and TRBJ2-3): NAGVMQNPRHLVRRRGQEARLRCSPMKGHSHVYWYRQLPEEGLKFMVYLQKENIIDESGMPKERFSAEFPKEGPSILRIQQVVRGDSAAYFCASSPRTWADTQYFGPGTRLTVL.

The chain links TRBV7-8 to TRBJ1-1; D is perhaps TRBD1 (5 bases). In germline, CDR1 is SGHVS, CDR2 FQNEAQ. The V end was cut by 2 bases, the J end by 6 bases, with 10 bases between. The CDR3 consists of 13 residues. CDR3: CASSLQGFAEAFF. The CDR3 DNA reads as TGTGCCAGCAGCTTACAGGGATTCGCTGAAGCTTTCTTT.

CDR3 sequence reads: CASSLAGREQFF. The CDR3 DNA reads as TGTGCCAGCAGCTTAGCGGGTCGGGAGCAGTTCTTC. The gene calls are TRBV7-3 and TRBJ2-1, with D tentatively TRBD2 (5 bases). The CDR3 sequence is 12 residues long. V shed 2 bases and J shed 10 bases, with 9 bases lying between them. Germline values: CDR1 SGHTA, CDR2 FQGTGA.

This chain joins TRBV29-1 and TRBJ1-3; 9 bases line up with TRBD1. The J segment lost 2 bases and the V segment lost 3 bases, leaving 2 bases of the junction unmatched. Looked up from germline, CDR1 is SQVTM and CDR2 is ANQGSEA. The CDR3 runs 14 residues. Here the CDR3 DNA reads TGCAGCGTTGACGGGACAGGGACTGGAAACACCATATATTTT. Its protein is CSVDGTGTGNTIYF.

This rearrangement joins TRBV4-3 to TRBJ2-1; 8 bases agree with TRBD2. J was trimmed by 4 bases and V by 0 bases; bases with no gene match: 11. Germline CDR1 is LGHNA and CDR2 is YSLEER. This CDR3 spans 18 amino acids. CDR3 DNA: TGCGCCAGCAGCCAAGATTTTAGCGGGGCCAGTTGGTACAATGAGCAGTTCTTC. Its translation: CASSQDFSGASWYNEQFF.

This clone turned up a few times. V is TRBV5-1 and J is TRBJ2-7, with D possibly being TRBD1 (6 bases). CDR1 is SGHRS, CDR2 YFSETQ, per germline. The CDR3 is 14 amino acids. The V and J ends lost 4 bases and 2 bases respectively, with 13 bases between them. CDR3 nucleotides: TGCGCCAGCAGCCCGGTAGGGGGAACCTACGAGCAGTACTTC. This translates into CASSPVGGTYEQYF.

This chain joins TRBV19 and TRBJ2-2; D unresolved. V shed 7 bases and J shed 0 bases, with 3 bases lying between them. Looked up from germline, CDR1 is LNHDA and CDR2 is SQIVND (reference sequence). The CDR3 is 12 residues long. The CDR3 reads CASKTNTGELFF. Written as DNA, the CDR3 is TGTGCCAGTAAAACGAACACCGGGGAGCTGTTTTTT.

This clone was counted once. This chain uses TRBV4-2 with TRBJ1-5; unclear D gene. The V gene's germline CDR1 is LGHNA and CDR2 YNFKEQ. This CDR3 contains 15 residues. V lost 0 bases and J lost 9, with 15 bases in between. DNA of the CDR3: TGTGCCAGCAGCCAAGATTGGCCGGAGGTTTGGCCCCAGCATTTT. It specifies CASSQDWPEVWPQHF.

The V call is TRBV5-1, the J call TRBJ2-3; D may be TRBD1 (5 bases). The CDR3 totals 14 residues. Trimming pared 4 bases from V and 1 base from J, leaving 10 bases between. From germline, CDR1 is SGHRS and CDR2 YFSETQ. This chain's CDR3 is CASSPGPGTDTQYF. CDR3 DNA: TGCGCCAGCAGCCCAGGGCCTGGCACAGATACGCAGTATTTT.

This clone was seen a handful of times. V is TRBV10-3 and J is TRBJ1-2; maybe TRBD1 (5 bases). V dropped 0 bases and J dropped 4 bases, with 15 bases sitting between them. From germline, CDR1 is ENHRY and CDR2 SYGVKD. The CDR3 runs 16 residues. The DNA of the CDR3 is TGTGCCATCAGTGAGTCGGGGGGTCAGATCCTCTATGGCTACACCTTC. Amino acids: CAISESGGQILYGYTF.

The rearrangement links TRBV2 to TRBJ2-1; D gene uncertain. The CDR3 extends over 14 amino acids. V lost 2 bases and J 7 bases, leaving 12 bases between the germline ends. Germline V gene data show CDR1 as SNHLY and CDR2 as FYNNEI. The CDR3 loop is CASSEWAVGNEQFF. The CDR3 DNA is TGTGCCAGCAGTGAATGGGCGGTGGGTAATGAGCAGTTCTTC.

CDR3 protein: CASSLGRTASYEQYF. The DNA for the CDR3 is TGTGCCAGCAGCTTAGGCAGGACGGCCTCCTACGAGCAGTACTTC. The J gene is TRBJ2-7, the V gene TRBV11-2; D gene uncertain. Trimming pared 1 base from V and 0 bases from J, leaving 10 bases between. There are 15 residues in the CDR3. Germline V gene sequence: CDR1 SGHAT, CDR2 FQNNGV. Together with reference TRBV11-2 and TRBJ2-7, the CDR3 gives the full variable domain: EAGVAQSPRYKIIEKRQSVAFWCNPISGHATLYWYQQILGQGPKLLIQFQNNGVVDDSQLPKDRFSAERLKGVDSTLKIQPAKLEDSAVYLCASSLGRTASYEQYFGPGTRLTVT.

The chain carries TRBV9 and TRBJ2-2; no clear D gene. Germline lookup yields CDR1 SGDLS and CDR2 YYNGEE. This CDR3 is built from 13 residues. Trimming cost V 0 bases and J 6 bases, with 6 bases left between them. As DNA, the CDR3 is TGTGCCAGCAGCGTAGTGGACCCCGGGGAGCTGTTTTTT. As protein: CASSVVDPGELFF. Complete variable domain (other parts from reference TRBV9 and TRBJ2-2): DSGVTQTPKHLITATGQRVTLRCSPRSGDLSVYWYQQSLDQGLQFLIQYYNGEERAKGNILERFSAQQFPDLHSELNLSSLELGDSALYFCASSVVDPGELFFGEGSRLTVL.

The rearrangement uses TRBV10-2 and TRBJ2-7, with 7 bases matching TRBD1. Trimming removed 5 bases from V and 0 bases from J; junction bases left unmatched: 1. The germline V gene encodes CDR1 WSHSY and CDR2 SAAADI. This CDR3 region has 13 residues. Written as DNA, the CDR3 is TGCGCCAGCAGTTGGACAGGCTCCTACGAGCAGTACTTC. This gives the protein CASSWTGSYEQYF.

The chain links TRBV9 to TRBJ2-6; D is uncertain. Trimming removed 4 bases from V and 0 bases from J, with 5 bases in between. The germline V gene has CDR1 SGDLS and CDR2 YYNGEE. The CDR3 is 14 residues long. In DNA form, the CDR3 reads TGTGCCAGCAGCCGCCCCTCTGGGGCCAACGTCCTGACTTTC. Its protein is CASSRPSGANVLTF.

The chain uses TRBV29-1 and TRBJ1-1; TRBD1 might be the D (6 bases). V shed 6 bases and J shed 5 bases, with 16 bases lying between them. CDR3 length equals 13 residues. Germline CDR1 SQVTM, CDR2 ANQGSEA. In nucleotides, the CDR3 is TGCAGCGTGGTACAGGGTTGGGGAACTGAAGCTTTCTTT. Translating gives CSVVQGWGTEAFF.

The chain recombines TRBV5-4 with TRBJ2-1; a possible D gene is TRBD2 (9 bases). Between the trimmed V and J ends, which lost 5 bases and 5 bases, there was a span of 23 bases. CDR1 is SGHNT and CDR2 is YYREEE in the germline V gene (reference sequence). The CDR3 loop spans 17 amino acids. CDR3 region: CASRPSRGLAGNNEQFF. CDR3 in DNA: TGTGCCAGCAGACCTAGCAGGGGGCTAGCGGGGAACAATGAGCAGTTCTTC.

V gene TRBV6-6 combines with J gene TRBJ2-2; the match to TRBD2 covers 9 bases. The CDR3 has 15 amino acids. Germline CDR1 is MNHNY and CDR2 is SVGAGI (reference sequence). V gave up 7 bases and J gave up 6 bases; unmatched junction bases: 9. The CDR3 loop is CASNVPGLASGELFF. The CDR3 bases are TGTGCCAGCAATGTTCCGGGACTAGCATCCGGGGAGCTGTTTTTT.

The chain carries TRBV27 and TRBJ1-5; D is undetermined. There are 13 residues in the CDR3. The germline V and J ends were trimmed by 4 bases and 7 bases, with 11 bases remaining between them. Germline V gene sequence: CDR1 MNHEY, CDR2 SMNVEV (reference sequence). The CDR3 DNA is TGTGCCAGCAGTTCCTCGACGCACCAGCCCCAGCATTTT. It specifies CASSSSTHQPQHF.

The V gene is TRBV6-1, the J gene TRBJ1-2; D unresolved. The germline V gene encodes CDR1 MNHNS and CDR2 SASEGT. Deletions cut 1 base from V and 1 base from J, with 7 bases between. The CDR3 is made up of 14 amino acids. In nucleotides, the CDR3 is TGTGCCAGCAGTGAAGGCCCGAATAACTATGGCTACACCTTC. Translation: CASSEGPNNYGYTF.

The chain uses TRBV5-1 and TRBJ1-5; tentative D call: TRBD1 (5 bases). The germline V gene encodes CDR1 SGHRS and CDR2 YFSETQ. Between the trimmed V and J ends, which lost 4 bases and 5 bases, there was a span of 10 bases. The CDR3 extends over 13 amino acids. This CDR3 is CASSLETDQPQHF. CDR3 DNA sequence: TGCGCCAGCAGCCTAGAGACAGATCAGCCCCAGCATTTT.

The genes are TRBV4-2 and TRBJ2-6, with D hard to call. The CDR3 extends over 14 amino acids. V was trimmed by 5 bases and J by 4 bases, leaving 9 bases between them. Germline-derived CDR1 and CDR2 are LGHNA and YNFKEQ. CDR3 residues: CASSSDGGANVLTF. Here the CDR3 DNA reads TGTGCCAGCAGCTCGGATGGGGGGGCCAACGTCCTGACTTTC.

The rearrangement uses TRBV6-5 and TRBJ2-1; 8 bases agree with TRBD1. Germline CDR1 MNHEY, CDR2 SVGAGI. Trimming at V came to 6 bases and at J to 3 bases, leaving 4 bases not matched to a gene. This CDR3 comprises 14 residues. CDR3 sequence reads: CASRDRGNYNEQFF. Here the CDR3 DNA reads TGTGCCAGCAGAGACAGGGGTAACTACAATGAGCAGTTCTTC.

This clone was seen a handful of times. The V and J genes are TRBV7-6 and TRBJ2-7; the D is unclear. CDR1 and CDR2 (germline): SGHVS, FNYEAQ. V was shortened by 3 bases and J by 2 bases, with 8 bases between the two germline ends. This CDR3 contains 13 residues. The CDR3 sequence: CASSFNEAYEQYF. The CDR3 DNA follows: TGTGCCAGCAGCTTTAATGAAGCCTACGAGCAGTACTTC.